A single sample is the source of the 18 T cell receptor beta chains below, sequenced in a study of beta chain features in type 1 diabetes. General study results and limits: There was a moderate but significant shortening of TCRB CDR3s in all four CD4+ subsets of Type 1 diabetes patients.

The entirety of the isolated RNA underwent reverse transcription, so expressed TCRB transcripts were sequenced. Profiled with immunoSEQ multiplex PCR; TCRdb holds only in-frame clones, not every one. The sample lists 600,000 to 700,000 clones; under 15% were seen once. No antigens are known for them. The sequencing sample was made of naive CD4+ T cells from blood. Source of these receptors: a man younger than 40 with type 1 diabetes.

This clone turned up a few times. The CDR3: CASSEAFLRDSVNGYTF. As DNA, the CDR3 is TGTGCCAGCAGTGAAGCTTTCCTCCGGGACAGTGTAAATGGCTACACCTTC. V usage is TRBV6-1 and J usage is TRBJ1-2; 7 bases fit TRBD1. There are 17 residues in the CDR3. V trimming: 0 bases; J trimming: 6 bases; junction bases outside the gene matches: 13. The germline CDR1 and CDR2 sequences are MNHNS and SASEGT.

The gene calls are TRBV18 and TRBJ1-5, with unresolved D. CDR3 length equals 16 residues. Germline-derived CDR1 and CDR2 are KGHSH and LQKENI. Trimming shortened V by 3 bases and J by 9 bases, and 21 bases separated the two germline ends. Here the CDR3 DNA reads TGTGCCAGCTCACCGGAGGGTAGACCCCGGGGTACGCCCCAGCATTTT. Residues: CASSPEGRPRGTPQHF.

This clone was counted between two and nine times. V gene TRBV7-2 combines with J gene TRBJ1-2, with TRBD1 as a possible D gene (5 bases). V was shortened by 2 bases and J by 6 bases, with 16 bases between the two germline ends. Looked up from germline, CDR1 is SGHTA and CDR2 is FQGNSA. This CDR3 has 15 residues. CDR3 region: CASSLTVPGLNGYTF. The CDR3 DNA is TGTGCCAGCAGCTTAACCGTACCAGGGTTGAATGGCTACACCTTC.

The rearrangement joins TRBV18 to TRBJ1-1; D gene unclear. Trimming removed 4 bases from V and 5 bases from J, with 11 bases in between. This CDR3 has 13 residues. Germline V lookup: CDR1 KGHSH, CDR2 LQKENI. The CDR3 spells CASSLNAETEAFF. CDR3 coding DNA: TGTGCCAGCTCACTTAACGCAGAGACTGAAGCTTTCTTT.

The CDR3 region has the DNA TGCGCCAGCAGCTTGGACTCATCGGAGACCGGGGAGCTGTTTTTT. Amino acid sequence: CASSLDSSETGELFF. This chain connects TRBV5-1 to TRBJ2-2; no firm D call. Trimming cost V 0 bases and J 5 bases, with 11 bases left between them. CDR3 size: 15 residues. Germline CDR1 is SGHRS and CDR2 is YFSETQ.

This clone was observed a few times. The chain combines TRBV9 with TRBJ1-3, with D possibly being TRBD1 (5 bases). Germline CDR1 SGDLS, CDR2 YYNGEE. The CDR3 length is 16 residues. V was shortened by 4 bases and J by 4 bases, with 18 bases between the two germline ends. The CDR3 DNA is TGTGCCAGCAGCCCCCGTGGCGCAGGGATGGGAAACACCATATATTTT. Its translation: CASSPRGAGMGNTIYF.

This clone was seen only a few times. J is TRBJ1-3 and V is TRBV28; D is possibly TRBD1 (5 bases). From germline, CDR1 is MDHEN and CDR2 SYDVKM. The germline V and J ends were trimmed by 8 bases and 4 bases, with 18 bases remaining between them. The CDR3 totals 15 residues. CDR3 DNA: TGTGCCAGCGGCCTCGGGACTATTCTCGGAAACACCATATATTTT. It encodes CASGLGTILGNTIYF.

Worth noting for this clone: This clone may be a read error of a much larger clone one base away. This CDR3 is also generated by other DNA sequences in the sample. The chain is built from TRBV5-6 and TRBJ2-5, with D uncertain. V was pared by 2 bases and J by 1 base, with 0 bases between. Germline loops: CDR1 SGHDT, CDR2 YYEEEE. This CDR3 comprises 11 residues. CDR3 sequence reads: CASSFQETQYF. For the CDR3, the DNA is TGTGCCAGCAGCTTCCAAGAGACCCAGTACTTC.

The CDR3 sequence: CASSLAGTNYGYTF. The CDR3 bases are TGTGCCAGCAGCTTAGCGGGAACTAACTATGGCTACACCTTC. V gene TRBV7-8 combines with J gene TRBJ1-2; D is ambiguous. The germline V gene has CDR1 SGHVS and CDR2 FQNEAQ. The germline V and J ends were trimmed by 0 bases and 0 bases, with 5 bases remaining between them. The CDR3 sequence is 14 residues long.

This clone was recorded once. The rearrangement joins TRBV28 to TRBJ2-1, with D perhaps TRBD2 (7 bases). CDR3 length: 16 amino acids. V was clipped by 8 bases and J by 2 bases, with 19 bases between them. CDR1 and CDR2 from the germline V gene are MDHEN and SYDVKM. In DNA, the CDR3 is TGTGCCAGCTACGCTGGGGGGGGGCCGACCTACAATGAGCAGTTCTTC. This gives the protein CASYAGGGPTYNEQFF.

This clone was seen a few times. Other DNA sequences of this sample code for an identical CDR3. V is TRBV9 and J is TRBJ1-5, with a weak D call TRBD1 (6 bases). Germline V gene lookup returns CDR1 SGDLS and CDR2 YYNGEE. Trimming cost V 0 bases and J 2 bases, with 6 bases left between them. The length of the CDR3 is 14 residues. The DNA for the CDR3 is TGTGCCAGCAGCGTAGGACAGGGCAATCAGCCCCAGCATTTT. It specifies CASSVGQGNQPQHF.

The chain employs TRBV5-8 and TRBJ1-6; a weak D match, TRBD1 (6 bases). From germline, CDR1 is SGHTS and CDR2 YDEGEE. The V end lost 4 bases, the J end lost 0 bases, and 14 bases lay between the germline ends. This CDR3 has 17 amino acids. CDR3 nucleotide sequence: TGTGCCAGCAGCAGAGAACAGGGAAGCTCCTATAATTCACCCCTCCACTTT. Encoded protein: CASSREQGSSYNSPLHF.

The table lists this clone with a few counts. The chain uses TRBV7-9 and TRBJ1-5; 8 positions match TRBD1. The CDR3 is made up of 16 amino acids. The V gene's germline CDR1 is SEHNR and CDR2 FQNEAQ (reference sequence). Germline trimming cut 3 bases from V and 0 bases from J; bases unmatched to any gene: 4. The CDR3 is CASSFGQGVSNQPQHF. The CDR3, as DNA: TGTGCCAGCAGCTTCGGACAGGGCGTTAGCAATCAGCCCCAGCATTTT.

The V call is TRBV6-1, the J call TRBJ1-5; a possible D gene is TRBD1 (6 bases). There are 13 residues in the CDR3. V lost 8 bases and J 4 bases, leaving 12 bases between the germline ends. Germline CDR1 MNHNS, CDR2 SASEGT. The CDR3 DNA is TGTGCCAGCCAGGGACATACAAATCAGCCCCAGCATTTT. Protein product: CASQGHTNQPQHF.

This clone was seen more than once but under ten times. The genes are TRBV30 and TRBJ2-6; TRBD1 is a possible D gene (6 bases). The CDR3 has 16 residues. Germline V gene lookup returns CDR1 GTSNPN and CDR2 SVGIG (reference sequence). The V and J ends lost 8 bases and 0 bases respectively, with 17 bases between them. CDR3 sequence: CAGRDISLSGANVLTF. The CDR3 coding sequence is TGTGCCGGACGGGACATCTCACTCTCTGGGGCCAACGTCCTGACTTTC. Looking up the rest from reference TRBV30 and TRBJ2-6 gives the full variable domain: SQTIHQWPATLVQPVGSPLSLECTVEGTSNPNLYWYRQAAGRGLQLLFYSVGIGQISSEVPQNLSASRPQDRQFILSSKKLLLSDSGFYLCAGRDISLSGANVLTFGAGSRLTVL.

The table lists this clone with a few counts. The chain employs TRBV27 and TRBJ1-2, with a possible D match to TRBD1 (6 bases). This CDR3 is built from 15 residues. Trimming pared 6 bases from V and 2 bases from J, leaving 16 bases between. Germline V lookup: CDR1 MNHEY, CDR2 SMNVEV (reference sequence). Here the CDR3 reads CASSPRGGGNYGYTF. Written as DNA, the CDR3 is TGTGCCAGCAGCCCGAGGGGGGGAGGCAACTATGGCTACACCTTC.

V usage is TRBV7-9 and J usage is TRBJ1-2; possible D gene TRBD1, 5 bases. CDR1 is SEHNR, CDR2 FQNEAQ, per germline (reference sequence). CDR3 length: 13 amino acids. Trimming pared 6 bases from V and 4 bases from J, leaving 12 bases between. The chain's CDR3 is CASSLGTVYGYTF. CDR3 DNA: TGTGCCAGCAGTCTCGGGACGGTCTATGGCTACACCTTC.

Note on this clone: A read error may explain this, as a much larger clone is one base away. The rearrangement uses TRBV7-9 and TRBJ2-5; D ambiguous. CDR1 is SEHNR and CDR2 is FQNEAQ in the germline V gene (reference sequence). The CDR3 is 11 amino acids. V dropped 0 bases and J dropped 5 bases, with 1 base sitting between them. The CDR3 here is CASSLAETQYF. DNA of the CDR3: TGTGCCAGCAGCTTAGCGGAGACCCAGTACTTC. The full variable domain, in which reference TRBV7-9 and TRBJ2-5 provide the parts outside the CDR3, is DTGVSQNPRHKITKRGQNVTFRCDPISEHNRLYWYRQTLGQGPEFLTYFQNEAQLEKSRLLSDRFSAERPKGSFSTLEIQRTEQGDSAMYLCASSLAETQYFGPGTRLLVL.